This is a list of T cell receptor beta chains from one sample in a study of T cell changes during pregnancy in multiple sclerosis. Using immunoSEQ multiplex PCR, the repertoire was profiled, and TCRdb retains in-frame clones only, with some absent. The sample lists about 67,000 clones, 80% to 95% seen once, with more than 1.4% in the top ten. The specimen comprised peripheral blood, sampled in the second trimester of pregnancy. The source of these receptors is a female donor with multiple sclerosis, enrolled in a pregnancy study. The CDR3 runs from the conserved cysteine through the conserved F or W. A D gene is named only where the DNA matches it firmly. Clone size is given for some rows only: seen once, a few or many times, or a class if the clone is expanded.

clone_size	j_call	d_call	v_call	cdr3_nt	cdr3_aa
-	TRBJ2-4	-	TRBV5-1	TGCGCCAGCAGCCCGGAGATACTAGCCAAAAACATTCAGTACTTC	CASSPEILAKNIQYF
-	TRBJ2-2	-	TRBV4-1	TGCGCCAGCAGCCCTCGGGACACTTACACCGGGGAGCTGTTTTTT	CASSPRDTYTGELFF
-	TRBJ1-4	-	TRBV4-2	TGTGCCAGCAGCCCCCGCAGCGAAAATGAAAAACTGTTTTTT	CASSPRSENEKLFF
once	TRBJ2-5	TRBD1	TRBV7-7	TGTGCCAGCAGCGCGGGACAGGATCAAGAGACCCAGTACTTC	CASSAGQDQETQYF
-	TRBJ1-2	-	TRBV9	TGTGCCAGCAGCGCGAACGCCCGAGCTCGGTCCTATGGCTACACCTTC	CASSANARARSYGYTF
-	TRBJ1-2	-	TRBV5-6	TGTGCCAGCAGACCGGATCTCCTCAGGGAATCGTCCGGCTACACCTTC	CASRPDLLRESSGYTF
-	TRBJ2-1	-	TRBV19	TGTGCCAGTAGAGAGGGTCGTGAGCAGTTCTTC	CASREGREQFF
once	TRBJ2-7	-	TRBV7-7	TGTGCCAGCAGCCTCTCACATAAGCGGACGAGCTCCTACGAGCAGTACTTC	CASSLSHKRTSSYEQYF
-	TRBJ2-2	-	TRBV19	TGTGCCAGTAGTCCCGTGGGGCGGACCTACACCGGGGAGCTGTTTTTT	CASSPVGRTYTGELFF
-	TRBJ2-2	-	TRBV5-1	TGCGCCAGCAGCTTACAGGACACCCCTGGGGGGGAGCTGTTTTTT	CASSLQDTPGGELFF
-	TRBJ1-1	TRBD1	TRBV9	TGTGCCAGCAGAGGGGACAGGAACACTGAAGCTTTCTTT	CASRGDRNTEAFF
once	TRBJ2-7	TRBD2	TRBV11-2	TGTGCCAGCAGTTTCCTAGCGGGGTACGAGCAGTACTTC	CASSFLAGYEQYF
-	TRBJ1-4	-	TRBV2	TGTGCCAGCAGAAGACAGCCCGAAAATGAAAAACTGTTTTTT	CASRRQPENEKLFF
-	TRBJ2-1	-	TRBV7-2	TGTGCCAGCAGCCCGCCGCCCAGGGCCGGTGAGCAGTTCTTC	CASSPPPRAGEQFF